These 17 T cell receptor beta chains were sequenced from one sample in a study of CD8 T cells in ankylosing spondylitis. Overall study findings and caveats: Roughly eight highly homologous variants formed a TCR beta motif that appeared characteristic of ankylosing spondylitis blood.

TCRdb analysed the 5' RACE reads with MiXCR anew, one entry per CDR3 protein. The repertoire includes about 800,000 distinct CDR3 sequences, 10% to 15% of them detected once, and more than 0.5% sits in the top ten. What these receptors recognize is not known. Sequencing was performed on blood, either unsorted or a sorted T cell fraction (not recorded which). The receptors come from a male donor with ankylosing spondylitis.

This clonotype was picked up a small number of times. The chain has TRBV20-1 and TRBJ1-4; a possible D gene is TRBD1 (5 bases). The CDR3 spans 16 residues. Per germline, CDR1 DFQATT and CDR2 SNEGSKA (reference sequence). V dropped 0 bases and J dropped 4 bases, with 15 bases sitting between them. CDR3 bases: TGCAGTGCTAGAGATCTCCTGGGGGTCTATAATGAAAAACTGTTTTTT. It is translated as CSARDLLGVYNEKLFF.

The rearrangement joins TRBV5-1 to TRBJ2-1; TRBD2 matches 9 bases. The trim removed 3 bases at V and 1 base at J, leaving 5 bases unmatched. The CDR3 runs to 16 residues. Germline loops: CDR1 SGHRS, CDR2 YFSETQ. CDR3 sequence: CASSSISGSSYNEQFF. The CDR3 coding sequence is TGCGCCAGCAGCTCAATTAGCGGGAGTTCCTACAATGAGCAGTTCTTC.

The DNA of the CDR3 is TGTGCCATCAGTTTTATGGGCCCTGGACCCTACGAGCAGTACTTC. This encodes CAISFMGPGPYEQYF. The chain carries TRBV10-3 and TRBJ2-7, with D unclear. Germline V lookup: CDR1 ENHRY, CDR2 SYGVKD. V lost 5 bases and J lost 2, with 16 bases in between. The CDR3 loop spans 15 amino acids.

This clonotype was seen more than once but under ten times. The genes are TRBV7-2 and TRBJ2-2; D not certain. Trimming left V 1 base short and J 4 bases short, with 7 bases between. Germline CDR1 is SGHTA and CDR2 is FQGNSA. There are 14 residues in the CDR3. CDR3 nucleotide sequence: TGTGCCAGCAGCTTAGGGCACCTCACCGGGGAGCTGTTTTTT. Translation gives CASSLGHLTGELFF.

With respect to this clonotype: A much larger clonotype is one base distant, so this may be a read error. J is TRBJ1-1 and V is TRBV5-1; D remains unclear. Germline V gene lookup returns CDR1 SGHRS and CDR2 YFSETQ. CDR3 length: 13 residues. V lost 4 bases to trimming and J lost 0 bases, with 7 bases between them. In DNA form, the CDR3 reads TGCGCCAGCAGCGAGACGGTGAACACTGAAGCTTTCTTT. Amino acids: CASSETVNTEAFF.

This chain links TRBV9 with TRBJ1-1; unclear D gene. Trimming left V 0 bases short and J 8 bases short, with 11 bases between. Looked up from germline, CDR1 is SGDLS and CDR2 is YYNGEE. The CDR3 length is 13 residues. This CDR3 is CASSVERSGEAFF. Written as DNA, the CDR3 is TGTGCCAGCAGCGTAGAAAGGTCGGGAGAAGCTTTCTTT.

This clonotype has more than one count but fewer than ten. This chain uses TRBV29-1 with TRBJ2-5; 9 bases line up with TRBD2. The V gene's germline CDR1 is SQVTM and CDR2 ANQGSEA. This CDR3 spans 15 amino acids. The ends lost 6 bases at V and 3 bases at J; junction bases unmatched: 11. CDR3: CSVEKGLAGKETQYF. CDR3 sequence (DNA): TGCAGCGTCGAGAAGGGCCTAGCGGGAAAAGAGACCCAGTACTTC.

Written as DNA, the CDR3 is TGTGCCATCAGTGAAGGGTGGCGGGAGCAGTTCTTC. The encoded protein is CAISEGWREQFF. The chain employs TRBV10-3 and TRBJ2-1; D remains ambiguous. The V end was cut by 3 bases, the J end by 10 bases, with 10 bases between. Germline CDR1 reads ENHRY; CDR2 reads SYGVKD. This CDR3 contains 12 residues.

The chain's CDR3 is CASSEGLTGQPQHF. The CDR3 bases are TGTGCCAGCAGCGAGGGACTGACCGGGCAGCCCCAGCATTTT. The V and J genes are TRBV9 and TRBJ1-5, with a tentative D call TRBD1 (5 bases). This CDR3 has 14 amino acids. Per the germline V gene, CDR1 is SGDLS and CDR2 is YYNGEE. V dropped 3 bases and J dropped 7 bases, with 14 bases sitting between them.

The chain links TRBV7-8 to TRBJ1-6, with 7 bases aligning to TRBD1. The CDR3 covers 13 residues. CDR1 and CDR2 from the germline V gene are SGHVS and FQNEAQ. The J segment lost 9 bases and the V segment lost 11 bases, leaving 10 bases of the junction unmatched. CDR3 protein: CAVGGRGLSPLHF. In nucleotides, the CDR3 is TGTGCCGTAGGGGGTAGGGGGCTTTCACCCCTCCACTTT.

This clonotype turned up a few times. The genes are TRBV20-1 and TRBJ2-7; D is possibly TRBD2 (5 bases). From germline, CDR1 is DFQATT and CDR2 SNEGSKA (reference sequence). CDR3 size: 13 residues. V was cut by 7 bases and J by 1 base, with 14 bases left in between. CDR3 coding DNA: TGCAGTGAAAGCGGCCAGGCTTCCTACGAGCAGTACTTC. Protein product: CSESGQASYEQYF.

This clonotype turned up a few times. The genes are TRBV6-2 or TRBV6-3 and TRBJ1-1, with D perhaps matching TRBD1 (5 bases). Germline CDR1 is MNHEY and CDR2 is SVGEGT. The CDR3 sequence is 15 residues long. The V gene lost 4 bases and the J gene lost 1 base, with 13 bases spanning the gap. CDR3 DNA sequence: TGTGCCAGCAGTTCTCTGGGAGGGGCGAACACTGAAGCTTTCTTT. Translating it yields CASSSLGGANTEAFF.

Only a few counts were recorded for this clonotype. This chain connects TRBV4-2 to TRBJ2-1; D unclear. The germline V gene has CDR1 LGHNA and CDR2 YNFKEQ. This CDR3 has 13 residues. The germline V and J ends were trimmed by 0 bases and 10 bases, with 10 bases remaining between them. This CDR3 is CASSQDRPFEQFF. The CDR3 bases are TGTGCCAGCAGCCAAGATAGGCCGTTCGAGCAGTTCTTC.

This clonotype was seen ten or more times. The chain links TRBV7-2 to TRBJ2-1; 7 nucleotides align to TRBD2. The germline gives CDR1 SGHTA, CDR2 FQGNSA. The CDR3 length is 15 residues. Trimming took 5 bases from V and 8 from J; bases not matched to a gene: 12. The DNA of the CDR3 is TGTGCCAGCAGCCAAGCCCACGGGGGGTTCTATGAGCAGTTCTTC. Its translation is CASSQAHGGFYEQFF.

The chain recombines TRBV25-1 with TRBJ2-5; 15 bases map to TRBD2. Germline values: CDR1 MGHDK, CDR2 SYGVNS. With V trimmed by 4 bases and J by 11 bases, 8 bases remained unmatched. The CDR3 is made up of 15 amino acids. The CDR3, as DNA: TGTGCCAGCAGTGGGGGACTAGCGGGGGGTCTCTATCAGTACTTC. Its protein is CASSGGLAGGLYQYF.

This clonotype occurred a few times. This chain links TRBV30 with TRBJ2-5; no reliable D call. CDR3 size: 13 residues. V was trimmed by 6 bases and J by 0 bases, leaving 11 bases between them. Germline CDR1 reads GTSNPN; CDR2 reads SVGIG (reference sequence). The CDR3 nucleotides are TGTGCCTGCTCGGCTTCCAACCAAGAGACCCAGTACTTC. It codes for CACSASNQETQYF.

This chain links TRBV20-1 with TRBJ1-3, with D hard to call. Germline-derived CDR1 and CDR2 are DFQATT and SNEGSKA (reference sequence). The CDR3 loop spans 14 amino acids. The V end was cut by 4 bases, the J end by 0 bases, with 10 bases between. CDR3 coding DNA: TGCAGTGCTACTAGCAGGACCTCTGGAAACACCATATATTTT. Translated: CSATSRTSGNTIYF.